The clone carrying this TCR beta chain was seen once. Its target is not known. This specimen includes other DNA sequences encoding the same CDR3. The data stem from a study of CD8+ T cells in alopecia areata. Sample treatment: oral pan-JAK inhibitor, 5-10 mg twice daily. Lesional scalp tissue (obtained by punch biopsy) and peripheral blood were collected from alopecia areata patients. The CDR3 has 14 residues. Germline V CDR1 and CDR2: SGDLS, YYNGEE. V was clipped by 1 base and J by 4 bases; unmatched bases: 3. Findings and caveats of the study: Normal scalp had lower clonality than lesional scalp, with alopecia totalis/universalis lesions showing this most strongly.

cDNA serving as the sequencing template came from extracted, reverse transcribed RNA. Clones were sequenced by immunoSEQ multiplex PCR, and TCRdb holds only the in-frame ones, with some missing. The table lists about 140,000 clones, 54% of them singletons. This receptor was identified in a human donor with alopecia areata. Here the sequenced sample was CD8+ T cells sorted from blood, taken at week 4, from a patient treated with tofacitinib. This chain connects TRBV9 to TRBJ1-2, with 8 bases that match TRBD1. CDR3 DNA sequence: TGTGCCAGCAGCGTACCCGGGACAGGCTATGGCTACACCTTC. Translation gives CASSVPGTGYGYTF. The entire variable domain, with the rest obtained from reference TRBV9 and TRBJ1-2, is as follows: DSGVTQTPKHLITATGQRVTLRCSPRSGDLSVYWYQQSLDQGLQFLIQYYNGEERAKGNILERFSAQQFPDLHSELNLSSLELGDSALYFCASSVPGTGYGYTFGSGTRLTVV.